Following are 23 T cell receptor beta chains from one sample sequenced in a study of T cells in localized non-small cell lung cancer. Only in-frame clones appear in the TCRdb table, and some are missing; sequencing was by immunoSEQ multiplex PCR. The repertoire holds roughly 20,000 clones, with approximately 83% as singletons. The specimen comprised peripheral blood, sampled before any cancer treatment. The receptors stem from a man aged 35 to 70 with stage I lung adenocarcinoma.

The chain links TRBV9 to TRBJ1-2; 8 positions agree with TRBD1. Germline V gene lookup returns CDR1 SGDLS and CDR2 YYNGEE. Trimming took 4 bases from V and 5 from J; bases not matched to a gene: 7. This CDR3 contains 14 residues. CDR3 DNA sequence: TGTGCCAGCAGCACCGGACAGGGAAGTTATGGCTACACCTTC. Translation: CASSTGQGSYGYTF.

This chain joins TRBV11-2 and TRBJ2-7, with TRBD1 matching over 7 bases. The germline gives CDR1 SGHAT, CDR2 FQNNGV. The CDR3 extends over 14 amino acids. Trimming cost V 4 bases and J 4 bases; bases outside gene matches: 7. In nucleotides, the CDR3 is TGTGCCAGCAGCTCGGGACAGAGACCTTACGAGCAGTACTTC. Residues: CASSSGQRPYEQYF.

This clone was seen a handful of times. The chain couples TRBV13 to TRBJ2-2; TRBD1 is a possible D gene (5 bases). Germline CDR1 is PRHDT and CDR2 is FYEKMQ (reference sequence). The length of the CDR3 is 15 residues. Trimming removed 0 bases from V and 2 bases from J, with 7 bases in between. CDR3 sequence reads: CASSLGTVNTGELFF. The CDR3 DNA reads TGTGCCAGCAGCTTAGGGACAGTAAACACCGGGGAGCTGTTTTTT. The full variable domain, in which reference TRBV13 and TRBJ2-2 provide the parts outside the CDR3, is AAGVIQSPRHLIKEKRETATLKCYPIPRHDTVYWYQQGPGQDPQFLISFYEKMQSDKGSIPDRFSAQQFSDYHSELNMSSLELGDSALYFCASSLGTVNTGELFFGEGSRLTVL.

CDR3 DNA sequence: TGTGCCAGCAGCCTAGGCCTTCAGCCCCAGCATTTT. Translating gives CASSLGLQPQHF. The chain links TRBV7-9 to TRBJ1-5, with D unclear. This CDR3 is 12 amino acids long. Germline V gene data show CDR1 as SEHNR and CDR2 as FQNEAQ (reference sequence). Trimming left V 5 bases short and J 6 bases short, with 8 bases between. The full variable domain, completed using reference TRBV7-9 and TRBJ1-5, is DTGVSQNPRHKITKRGQNVTFRCDPISEHNRLYWYRQTLGQGPEFLTYFQNEAQLEKSRLLSDRFSAERPKGSFSTLEIQRTEQGDSAMYLCASSLGLQPQHFGDGTRLSIL.

CDR3 coding DNA: TGTGCCAGCAGCTTAACCGCAGGGCTCGGACACAATGAGCAGTTCTTC. This encodes CASSLTAGLGHNEQFF. The chain has TRBV7-3 and TRBJ2-1; D possibly corresponds to TRBD1 (5 bases). The CDR3 spans 16 residues. The ends were cut back, 0 bases at V and 5 bases at J, with 14 bases in the middle. CDR1 is SGHTA and CDR2 is FQGTGA in the germline V gene.

This chain joins TRBV14 and TRBJ2-3; 9 nucleotides align to TRBD2. Trimming removed 2 bases from V and 5 bases from J; junction bases left unmatched: 8. This CDR3 region has 16 residues. The V gene's germline CDR1 is SGHDN and CDR2 FVKESK. The CDR3 DNA reads as TGTGCCAGCAGCCAACGGTCTAGCGGGGTTAAAGATACGCAGTATTTT. It yields the protein CASSQRSSGVKDTQYF. The variable domain in full, completed from reference TRBV14 and TRBJ2-3, reads EAGVTQFPSHSVIEKGQTVTLRCDPISGHDNLYWYRRVMGKEIKFLLHFVKESKQDESGMPNNRFLAERTGGTYSTLKVQPAELEDSGVYFCASSQRSSGVKDTQYFGPGTRLTVL.

The chain uses TRBV6-5 and TRBJ1-1; D not certain. Trimming removed 2 bases at V and 6 bases at J, with 10 bases between. Per the germline V gene, CDR1 is MNHEY and CDR2 is SVGAGI. The CDR3 has 13 amino acids. As DNA, the CDR3 is TGTGCCAGCAGTTACCGTGGTAGGGCTGAAGCTTTCTTT. This codes for CASSYRGRAEAFF.

The rearrangement links TRBV19 to TRBJ1-1; D is uncertain. Germline assignment: CDR1 LNHDA and CDR2 SQIVND (reference sequence). Trimming removed 8 bases at V and 10 bases at J, with 26 bases between. The CDR3 has 15 amino acids. CDR3 bases: TGTGCCAGTTCCGATAGTATTGGTCCTACGGTTGGAGCTTTCTTT. It codes for CASSDSIGPTVGAFF.

The chain joins TRBV4-1 to TRBJ2-7, with TRBD2 identical over 10 bases. This CDR3 region has 16 residues. Germline V gene sequence: CDR1 MGHRA, CDR2 YSYEKL. After removal of 1 base from V and 5 bases from J, the junction contained 8 bases not matched to a gene. DNA for the CDR3: TGCGCCAGCAGCCAAGGTCGGACTAGCGGTCTCGACGAGCAGTACTTC. It yields the protein CASSQGRTSGLDEQYF.

This chain links TRBV6-1 with TRBJ2-5; 13 positions match TRBD2. CDR1 MNHNS and CDR2 SASEGT come from the germline V gene. The CDR3 is 18 residues long. V shed 0 bases, J shed 2 bases, and the junction held 6 bases outside the gene matches. This CDR3 is CASSEARTSGRGQETQYF. In DNA form, the CDR3 reads TGTGCCAGCAGTGAAGCGAGGACTAGCGGGAGAGGTCAAGAGACCCAGTACTTC.

V and J are TRBV27 and TRBJ2-1; TRBD1 might be the D (5 bases). Looked up from germline, CDR1 is MNHEY and CDR2 is SMNVEV (reference sequence). CDR3 length: 15 amino acids. Trimming removed 0 bases at V and 4 bases at J, with 10 bases between. The CDR3 nucleotides read TGTGCCAGCAGTTTATCCGGGCAGGGTTACAATGAGCAGTTCTTC. Amino acid sequence: CASSLSGQGYNEQFF.

Of note for this clone: Germline is not matched at one junction end, which may reflect a read error. The V and J genes are TRBV7-7 and TRBJ2-5; no clear D gene. Germline V gene lookup returns CDR1 SSHAT and CDR2 FNYEAQ (reference sequence). The CDR3 totals 13 residues. The CDR3 DNA follows: TGTGCTAGCAGCTATGGTCCTCGGGAGACCCAGTACTTC. Its protein product is CASSYGPRETQYF.

The chain joins TRBV19 to TRBJ2-2, with 9 bases identical to TRBD2. The V gene end was trimmed by 1 base and the J gene end by 7 bases; junction bases not matched to a gene: 7. The CDR3 sequence is 16 residues long. Germline V gene data show CDR1 as LNHDA and CDR2 as SQIVND (reference sequence). This CDR3 reads CASSIGSGGRDGELFF. The CDR3, as DNA: TGTGCCAGTAGTATAGGCAGCGGGGGGCGAGACGGGGAGCTGTTTTTT.

The chain uses TRBV27 and TRBJ2-7, with D perhaps matching TRBD1 (6 bases). From germline, CDR1 is MNHEY and CDR2 SMNVEV (reference sequence). V was pared by 5 bases and J by 6 bases, with 23 bases between. This CDR3 has 16 amino acids. CDR3 sequence (DNA): TGTGCCAGCAGTCGGACAGCCGCGGACCGGGCTGGCGAGCAGTACTTC. Protein sequence: CASSRTAADRAGEQYF.

This clone was recorded a few times. The genes are TRBV9 and TRBJ2-3; 7 bases are shared with TRBD1. Germline values: CDR1 SGDLS, CDR2 YYNGEE. V was clipped by 2 bases and J by 3 bases; unmatched bases: 6. This CDR3 spans 15 amino acids. The CDR3 nucleotides read TGTGCCAGCAGCGTGGGGACAGTGGGAACAGATACGCAGTATTTT. This translates into CASSVGTVGTDTQYF.

This sequence joins TRBV7-2 and TRBJ2-2; D gene uncertain. CDR1 and CDR2 (germline): SGHTA, FQGNSA. Between the trimmed V and J ends, which lost 1 base and 7 bases, there was a span of 4 bases. The CDR3 extends over 12 amino acids. The CDR3 is CASSLEVGELFF. In DNA form, the CDR3 reads TGTGCCAGCAGCTTAGAGGTCGGGGAGCTGTTTTTT. The full variable domain, rest sourced from reference TRBV7-2 and TRBJ2-2, is GAGVSQSPSNKVTEKGKDVELRCDPISGHTALYWYRQSLGQGLEFLIYFQGNSAPDKSGLPSDRFSAERTGGSVSTLTIQRTQQEDSAVYLCASSLEVGELFFGEGSRLTVL.

The chain is built from TRBV7-2 and TRBJ2-3; D is ambiguous. The CDR3 runs 13 residues. Germline V gene data show CDR1 as SGHTA and CDR2 as FQGNSA. V was cut by 3 bases and J by 4 bases, with 8 bases left in between. The CDR3 region is CASSFRKSDTQYF. The CDR3 nucleotides read TGTGCCAGCAGCTTCCGGAAATCAGATACGCAGTATTTT.

J is TRBJ1-2 and V is TRBV29-1; D gene uncertain. The V gene lost 3 bases and the J gene lost 6 bases, with 14 bases spanning the gap. CDR1 SQVTM and CDR2 ANQGSEA come from the germline V gene. The CDR3 extends over 13 amino acids. CDR3 sequence reads: CSVDTGFIDGYTF. The CDR3 bases are TGCAGCGTTGACACGGGCTTTATCGATGGCTACACCTTC.

This chain connects TRBV6-6 to TRBJ1-3; no clear D gene. This CDR3 spans 14 amino acids. Germline V gene data show CDR1 as MNHNY and CDR2 as SVGAGI (reference sequence). Trimming shortened V by 2 bases and J by 0 bases, and 5 bases separated the two germline ends. CDR3 DNA: TGTGCCAGCAGTTACGAGGGCTCTGGAAACACCATATATTTT. The encoded protein is CASSYEGSGNTIYF.

CDR3 sequence (DNA): TGTGCCAGCAGCCCTGGATTGGGCACTGAAGCTTTCTTT. Translating gives CASSPGLGTEAFF. This chain links TRBV7-6 with TRBJ1-1; D gene unclear. The CDR3 is 13 residues long. The germline V gene encodes CDR1 SGHVS and CDR2 FNYEAQ. Trimming cost V 5 bases and J 4 bases, with 11 bases left between them. Using reference TRBV7-6 and TRBJ1-1 for the parts outside the CDR3, the full variable domain is GAGVSQSPRYKVTKRGQDVALRCDPISGHVSLYWYRQALGQGPEFLTYFNYEAQQDKSGLPNDRFSAERPEGSISTLTIQRTEQRDSAMYRCASSPGLGTEAFFGQGTRLTVV.

This chain joins TRBV4-3 and TRBJ1-4, with TRBD1 matching over 7 bases. The CDR3 consists of 16 residues. V lost 0 bases and J lost 5; bases outside the gene matches: 6. CDR1 LGHNA and CDR2 YSLEER come from the germline V gene. The CDR3 loop reads CASSQDLTGANEKLFF. As DNA, the CDR3 is TGCGCCAGCAGCCAAGATTTAACAGGGGCAAATGAAAAACTGTTTTTT.

For the CDR3, the DNA is TGCAGAGCGGGACAGGGGAACATTCAGTACTTC. Amino acid sequence: CRAGQGNIQYF. The chain carries TRBV20-1 and TRBJ2-4; 10 bases line up with TRBD1. This CDR3 has 11 residues. Germline assignment: CDR1 DFQATT and CDR2 SNEGSKA (reference sequence).

J is TRBJ2-5 and V is TRBV7-3; D is tentatively TRBD1 or TRBD2 (6 bases each). Trimming cost V 1 base and J 5 bases, with 17 bases left between them. CDR3 length: 16 amino acids. Germline CDR1 SGHTA, CDR2 FQGTGA. The CDR3 DNA reads as TGTGCCAGCAGCTTAATGGCGGGACAAGGGGTGGAGACCCAGTACTTC. Its translation is CASSLMAGQGVETQYF.